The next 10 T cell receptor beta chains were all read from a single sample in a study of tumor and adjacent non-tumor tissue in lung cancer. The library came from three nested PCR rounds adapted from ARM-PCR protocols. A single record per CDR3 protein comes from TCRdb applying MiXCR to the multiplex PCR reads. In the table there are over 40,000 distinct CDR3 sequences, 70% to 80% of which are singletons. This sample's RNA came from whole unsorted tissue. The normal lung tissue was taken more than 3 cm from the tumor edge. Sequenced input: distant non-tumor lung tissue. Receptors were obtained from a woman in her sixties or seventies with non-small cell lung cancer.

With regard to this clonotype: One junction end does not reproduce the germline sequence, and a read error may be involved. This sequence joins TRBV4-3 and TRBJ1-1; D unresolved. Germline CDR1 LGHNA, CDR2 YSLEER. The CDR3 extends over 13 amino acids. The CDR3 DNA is TGCGCCAGCAGCCGAGAGGTGAACACCGAAGCTTTCTTT. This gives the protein CASSREVNTEAFF.

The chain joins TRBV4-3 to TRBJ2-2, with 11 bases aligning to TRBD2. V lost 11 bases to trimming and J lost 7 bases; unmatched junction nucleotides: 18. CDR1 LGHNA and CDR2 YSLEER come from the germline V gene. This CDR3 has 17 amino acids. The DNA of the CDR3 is TGCGCCCACAGCCAACGTAGCGGGAGGGGATTCGGCGGGGAGCTGTTTTTT. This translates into CAHSQRSGRGFGGELFF.

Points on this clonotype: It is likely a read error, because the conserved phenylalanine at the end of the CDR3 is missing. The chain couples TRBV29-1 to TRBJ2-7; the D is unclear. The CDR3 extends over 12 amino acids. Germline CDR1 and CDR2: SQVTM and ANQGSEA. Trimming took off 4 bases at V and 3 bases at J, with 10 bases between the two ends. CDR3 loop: CSVVGRHYEQYI. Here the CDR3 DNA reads TGCAGCGTTGTTGGCAGACACTACGAGCAGTACATC.

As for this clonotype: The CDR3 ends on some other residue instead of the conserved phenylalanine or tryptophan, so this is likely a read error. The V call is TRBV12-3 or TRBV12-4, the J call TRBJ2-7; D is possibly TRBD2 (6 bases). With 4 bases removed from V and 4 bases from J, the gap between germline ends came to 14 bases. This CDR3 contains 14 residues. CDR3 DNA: TGTGCCAGCAGTTCTCTGGGGGGAATATACGAGCAGTACTAC. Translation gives CASSSLGGIYEQYY.

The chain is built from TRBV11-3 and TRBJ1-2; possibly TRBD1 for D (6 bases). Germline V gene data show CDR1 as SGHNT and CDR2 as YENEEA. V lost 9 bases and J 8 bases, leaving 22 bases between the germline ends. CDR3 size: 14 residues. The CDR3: CARSHGKGGFGYTF. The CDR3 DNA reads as TGTGCCAGAAGCCACGGAAAGGGGGGGTTCGGCTACACCTTC. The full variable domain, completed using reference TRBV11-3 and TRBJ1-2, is EAGVVQSPRYKIIEKKQPVAFWCNPISGHNTLYWYLQNLGQGPELLIRYENEEAVDDSQLPKDRFSAERLKGVDSTLKIQPAELGDSAVYLCARSHGKGGFGYTFGSGTRLTVV.

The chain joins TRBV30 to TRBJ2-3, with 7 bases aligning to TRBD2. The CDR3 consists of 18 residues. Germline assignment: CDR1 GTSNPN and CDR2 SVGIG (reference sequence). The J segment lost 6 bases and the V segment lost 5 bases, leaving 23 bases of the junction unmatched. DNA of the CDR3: TGTGCCTGGCGGACAACCCCAGGACTAACGGGAGGAATGGATACGCAGTATTTT. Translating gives CAWRTTPGLTGGMDTQYF.

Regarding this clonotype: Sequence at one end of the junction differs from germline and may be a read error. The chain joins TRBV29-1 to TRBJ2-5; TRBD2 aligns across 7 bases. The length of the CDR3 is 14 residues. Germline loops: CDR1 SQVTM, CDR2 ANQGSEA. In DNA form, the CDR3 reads TGCAGCATTAAGTTCCTAGCGGAACAAGAGACTCAGTACTTC. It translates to CSIKFLAEQETQYF.

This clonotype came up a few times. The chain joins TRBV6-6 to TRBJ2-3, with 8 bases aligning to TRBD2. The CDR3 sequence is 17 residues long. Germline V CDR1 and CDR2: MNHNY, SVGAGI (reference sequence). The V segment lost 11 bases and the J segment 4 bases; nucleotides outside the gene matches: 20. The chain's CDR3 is CAFATGLAGGLADTQYF. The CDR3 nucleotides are TGTGCCTTCGCCACCGGACTAGCAGGAGGGTTGGCAGATACGCAGTATTTT.

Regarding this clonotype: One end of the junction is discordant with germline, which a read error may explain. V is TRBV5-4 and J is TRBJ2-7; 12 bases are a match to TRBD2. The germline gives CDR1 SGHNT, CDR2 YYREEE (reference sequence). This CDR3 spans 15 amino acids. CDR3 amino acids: CASSLTSGGSYEMYF. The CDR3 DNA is TGTGCCAGCAGCTTGACTAGCGGGGGGTCCTACGAGATGTACTTT.

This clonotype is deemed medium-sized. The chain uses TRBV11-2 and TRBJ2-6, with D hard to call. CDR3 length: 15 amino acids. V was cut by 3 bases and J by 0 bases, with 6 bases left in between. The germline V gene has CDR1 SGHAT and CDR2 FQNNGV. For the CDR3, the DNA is TGTGCCAGCAGCTTTACGAGCTCTGGGGCCAACGTCCTGACTTTC. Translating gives CASSFTSSGANVLTF.